The sequence of this T cell receptor beta chain was determined in a study of cytomegalovirus exposure and HLA in healthy donors listed by TCRdb under 2017. Context from the whole study: An earlier analysis of fewer than 750 of the donors reported 250 to 350 Gb of sequence data and around 100 million unique TCR beta sequences obtained from about 179 million T cells. Roughly 300 gigabases of sequencing data and around 88 million unique TCR sequences made up an early release that covered over 550 HLA-typed donors. The genetic ancestry cluster associated with self-reported Caucasian donors included 81% of the roughly 400 genotyped donors. The study was designed to test whether signatures of past pathogen exposure could be identified by cataloging public T cell receptors. The study used immunosequencing to profile the T cell repertoires of 666 subjects and linked those repertoires to cytomegalovirus serostatus. A separate validation cohort of about 110 different subjects was used in addition to the roughly 700-subject first cohort. To predict cytomegalovirus infection status, the study combined high-throughput TCR immunosequencing, statistical association of individual TCRs with disease status, and machine learning. A later analysis re-analyzed previously published TCR beta repertoires from roughly 630 donors and added high-resolution HLA genotyping to study TCR occurrence patterns. Rather than using new phenotypic data, the later analysis identified candidate immune exposures from TCR beta sequences and from how often those sequences occurred across donors. An earlier analysis of 587 of the donors applied high-throughput TCR beta sequencing to assess whether each TCR beta V gene segment acted as functional or pseudogenic. Donor age, sex, ethnicity and CMV serostatus were compiled together with the repertoire data. In a later genetic analysis, genome-wide SNP genotypes for 398 of the 666 donors were used, and that subset was treated as a discovery cohort. Every repertoire in the discovery cohort had been generated on one and the same sequencing platform. Both class I and class II loci were covered by HLA typing, at four-digit resolution. Typing coverage varied by locus: roughly 620-630 donors for A, B, C, DRB1 and DQB1; under 550 for DQA1; nearly 610 for DPA1; roughly 470 for DPB1. Four or five DR-DQ haplotypes were handled as single units for association and clustering, since linkage in the cohort was strong. Among 350 to 400 genotyped donors of the cohort, an average of 235,054 unique TCR beta nucleotide sequences were sequenced per donor, roughly 20% of them non-productive.

The paper as a whole reports these results and caveats: Roughly uniform sequencing depth across donors was assumed in presence/absence analyses, although this assumption may not hold. Across donors, most TCR sequences were observed very rarely, whereas some public TCRs were present in many individuals. When HLA alleles, especially DR and DQ, strongly co-occurred, TCR associations were difficult to assign to individual alleles. The sequencing pipeline was judged likely to have produced a cluster of highly shared sequence variants as a technical artifact. In the study, around 150 TCR beta chains were listed as associated with cytomegalovirus. A further reported finding was that TCR beta sequences accurately predicted the HLA-A and HLA-B alleles for most subjects in the first cohort. HLA typing was unavailable for some donors at each locus, so association tests used only the typed subset. In both the original and validation cohorts, the classifier was reported to diagnose cytomegalovirus status with high specificity and sensitivity. According to a later analysis, most CMV-associated TCR beta chains appeared to be HLA-restricted, and the HLA associations seemed to be driven largely by CMV exposure. In an earlier analysis of about 540 of the donors, most TCR beta V segments were observed in productive rearrangements about 90% or about 30% of the time, broadly matching IMGT annotations. The authors suggested that the approach could potentially be generalized to other disease states and immunological phenotypes. A later genetic analysis reported fewer N-insertions in productive TCRs among donors in an Asian-associated ancestry cluster than the approximately 670-donor mean. In a later analysis, the rate of TCR association differed among HLA loci, with DRB1 alleles having the most associated TCRs and HLA-C alleles having the fewest. A later analysis found that HLA-associated TCR beta chains were more clonally expanded and had lower generation probabilities than equally common non-associated chains. Only TCR beta chains were sequenced in this cohort, and the absence of alpha or paired-chain data limited detectable features. Because counts were too low, some 17 rarely observed V segments, including chromosome 9 orphons, were excluded from the earlier analysis of 587 of the donors. In a later analysis, about 17,000 TCR beta sequences were associated with specific HLA alleles at a false discovery rate of 0.05. In vitro tests confirmed that a few of the cytomegalovirus-associated TCR beta chains recognize cytomegalovirus antigens. The only immune exposure information available for the cohort was CMV serostatus. Linkage disequilibrium might explain the correlated functional status among segregating V segments, but an unknown experimental factor could not be ruled out. Several of the top co-occurrence clusters appeared to be linked to parvovirus B19, influenza, CMV and Epstein-Barr virus, according to a later analysis. A later genetic analysis associated a missense DCLRE1C variant with V-gene and J-gene trimming of TCR beta chains, and an independent cohort replicated the association. Because the 87-base-pair reads could not distinguish some IMGT-functional V segments, including TRBV6-2 and TRBV6-3, those segments were excluded.

In total, fewer than 750 healthy bone marrow donors made up the cohort. All cohort members were sampled while nominally healthy, although unrecorded immune exposures were likely present. The donor tested CMV seropositive, placing the donor among the roughly 300 seropositive members of the cohort. A peripheral blood sample was collected from each donor, and TCR beta sequencing was performed on peripheral blood mononuclear cells. Genomic DNA was extracted from the blood cell samples with the Qiagen DNeasy Blood Extraction Kit. This clone occurred a few times. Its specific antigen is unknown. Base quality data are lacking; no much larger clone is found one base away. V was cut back by 0 bases and J by 3 bases, leaving a gap of 12 bases between them. As encoded in the germline V gene, CDR1 is LGHNA while CDR2 is YSLEER. From the cysteine through the phenylalanine, the CDR3 covers 15 amino acids. Kept here is only the CDR3 DNA, which spans 45 bases and is read in frame from base 1.

Receptors were amplified or captured by the immunoSEQ multiplex PCR assay. For the multiplex PCR, a mixture combining 60 forward primers for TCR Vbeta segments and 13 reverse primers for TCR Jbeta segments was used. The CDR3 region of rearranged TCR beta genes was amplified from genomic DNA with a multiplex PCR assay. The Illumina HiSeq System was used to sequence the amplified TCR beta libraries as 87-base-pair reads. Processing in the source paper ran as follows. In a later analysis, tens of millions of unique TCR beta chains were counted across the 500 to 850 repertoires, and roughly 11 million of these chains were shared by at least two donors. A nearest-neighbor algorithm error-corrected the raw reads and collapsed the reads into unique sequences, merging closely related sequences to remove PCR and sequencing errors. CDR3 sequences were aligned to IMGT reference sequences to assign V, D and J gene segments. For a sequence to be retained, a match of at least six nucleotides was required to both a V gene segment and a J gene segment. A rearrangement counted as productive if the CDR3 had no stop codons and remained in frame with V and J, and every other rearrangement counted as non-productive. CDR3 was defined by IMGT convention, running from the second conserved V-encoded cysteine to the conserved J-encoded phenylalanine. The earlier analysis of 587 of the donors excluded sequences that lacked an unambiguous match to a single V gene segment. An earlier analysis of a few hundred of the donors called V segments functional above 56.7% productive rearrangements and segregating when the between-donor standard deviation exceeded 5%. To diagnose cytomegalovirus status from the catalog of TCR beta chain sequences, a statistical classification framework was built. In a later analysis, TCR nucleotide sequences were compared against IMGT/GENE-DB human TR gene sequences so that V and J genes could be assigned. The TCRdist pipeline was used in a later analysis to assign CDR3 sequences and most-parsimonious VDJ recombination scenarios. In a later analysis, each TCR beta chain was defined by its CDR3 amino acid sequence together with its V-gene family, and reads lacking a unique V-gene family were excluded. A later analysis removed 592 highly shared, low-generation-probability nucleotide sequences to deal with suspected cross-contamination and a sequencing artifact. In a later analysis, a clonal expansion index for each public chain was calculated from normalized within-repertoire ranks of inferred template counts. In a later analysis, generation probabilities were computed using a VDJ recombination model fitted to out-of-frame rearrangements, and the results were checked against IGoR. In a later analysis, TCR-TCR, TCR-HLA and TCR-CMV co-occurrence was scored with hypergeometric tests, and a repertoire-size bias correction was applied to TCR pairs. False discovery rates were estimated in a later analysis by permuting HLA or CMV assignments 20 times. In a later analysis, co-occurring TCRs were grouped using DBSCAN, and TCRdist sequence similarity was added for clustering within HLA-allele-positive subsets. Repertoires with fewer than 30,000 or more than 120,000 public chains, plus five repertoires with anomalous nucleotide sharing, were excluded from co-occurrence clustering. In its TCRdb copy, this immuneACCESS table keeps in-frame sequences only and misses some clones. Where compared with another copy, unresolved V genes explain less than half of these, and the others have no known cause. Clone size and V and J calls were adopted from that table, with D and trimming inferred from the DNA. The sample includes approximately 190,000 clones, with around 64% observed a single time. The ten largest clones add up to roughly 2.5% of the sample.

Sequencing used PBMCs. The sequence was collected from a middle-aged man in good health and CMV-seropositive. The chain is made from TRBV4-3 and TRBJ2-7; no D gene call is confident. The CDR3 region: CASSQERSDGYEQYF. The nucleotides are TGCGCCAGCAGCCAAGAGAGGTCAGATGGCTACGAGCAGTACTTC.